A single sample is the source of the 9 T cell receptor beta chains below, sequenced in a study of blood T cell repertoires in COVID-19. Here immunoSEQ multiplex PCR was the method, and the copy in TCRdb shows in-frame clones only, minus some. This repertoire shows 60,000 to 75,000 clones, 70% to 80% found once; its top ten account for around a quarter. The sequenced material came from peripheral blood. The source of these receptors is a man aged 60 to 75 with active or convalescent COVID-19.

This chain joins TRBV2 and TRBJ2-5; 12 positions agree with TRBD2. Looked up from germline, CDR1 is SNHLY and CDR2 is FYNNEI. The V and J ends lost 3 bases and 5 bases, in that order; junction bases with no gene match: 10. This CDR3 contains 17 residues. The CDR3 here is CASSDATSGGHGETQYF. The CDR3, as DNA: TGTGCCAGCAGTGACGCGACTAGCGGGGGTCACGGGGAGACCCAGTACTTC.

V is TRBV16 and J is TRBJ1-5, with D perhaps TRBD1 (6 bases). The germline gives CDR1 KGHSY, CDR2 FQNENV. V dropped 4 bases and J dropped 2 bases, with 15 bases sitting between them. The CDR3 is 16 residues long. The chain's CDR3 is CASSPQGRGGNQPQHF. The CDR3 bases are TGTGCCAGCAGCCCTCAGGGCAGGGGAGGCAATCAGCCCCAGCATTTT.

In this sample, this clone turned up a few times. Distinct nucleotide sequences in the sample also encode this CDR3. The chain joins TRBV9 to TRBJ1-1; D possibly corresponds to TRBD1 (6 bases). V lost 0 bases and J 8 bases, leaving 17 bases between the germline ends. CDR3 size: 15 residues. Germline CDR1 is SGDLS and CDR2 is YYNGEE. The CDR3 reads CASSVGDTLVGEAFF. CDR3 DNA: TGTGCCAGCAGCGTAGGGGACACCCTCGTAGGAGAAGCTTTCTTT.

The rearrangement links TRBV2 to TRBJ2-7; maybe TRBD2 (6 bases). This CDR3 contains 15 residues. Germline CDR1 is SNHLY and CDR2 is FYNNEI. Trimming pared 7 bases from V and 6 bases from J, leaving 22 bases between. CDR3 protein: CASTLVTSGSGEQYF. The CDR3 DNA sequence: TGTGCCAGCACCCTCGTCACGAGCGGGTCTGGCGAGCAGTACTTC.

Note on this clone: A read error is likely, as this CDR3 ends without the conserved phenylalanine or tryptophan. The limits of the CDR3 on the DNA are not certain, so only TCRdb's listed CDR3 is given. This rearrangement joins TRBV23-1 to TRBJ2-7; the table calls TRBD2, which could not be checked here. TRBV23-1 counts as an open reading frame of uncertain function. The CDR3 length is 11 residues, termini included. CDR3 sequence reads: CASSQGYRGCA.

The rearrangement joins TRBV2 to TRBJ1-1, with D tentatively TRBD1 (5 bases). This CDR3 spans 15 amino acids. The V and J ends lost 3 bases and 4 bases respectively, with 15 bases between them. CDR1 is SNHLY, CDR2 FYNNEI, per germline. CDR3 amino acids: CASSERGYVRTEAFF. In DNA form, the CDR3 reads TGTGCCAGCAGTGAGCGGGGGTACGTTCGCACTGAAGCTTTCTTT.

The chain employs TRBV5-8 and TRBJ1-1; 9 bases are a match to TRBD1. This CDR3 has 17 residues. Germline CDR1 reads SGHTS; CDR2 reads YDEGEE. V shed 2 bases, J shed 5 bases, and the junction held 13 bases outside the gene matches. The CDR3 spells CASSLWDRVVSGTEAFF. Written as DNA, the CDR3 is TGTGCCAGCAGCTTATGGGACAGGGTGGTTTCGGGGACTGAAGCTTTCTTT.

The chain is built from TRBV24-1 and TRBJ1-2; a weak D match, TRBD1 (6 bases). Germline assignment: CDR1 KGHDR and CDR2 SFDVKD. V lost 4 bases and J 9 bases, leaving 14 bases between the germline ends. The CDR3 consists of 13 residues. Here the CDR3 DNA reads TGTGCCACCAGTGACGGGGGGGCGATCAGCTACACCTTC. It yields the protein CATSDGGAISYTF.

J is TRBJ2-5 and V is TRBV6-5; D not certain. The CDR3 is 14 residues long. Germline CDR1 is MNHEY and CDR2 is SVGAGI. V lost 4 bases and J 4 bases, leaving 13 bases between the germline ends. CDR3 DNA: TGTGCCAGCAGTTCCGGTCCTTACTCAGAGACCCAGTACTTC. This gives the protein CASSSGPYSETQYF.